This T cell receptor beta chain was documented in a study of blood T cell repertoires in COVID-19. Study information: Sites in the United States, Italy and Spain provided acute and convalescent COVID-19 samples. T cells, B-cell-depleted T cells, or PBMCs provided the cDNA or gDNA that served as material.

The method was immunoSEQ multiplex PCR; TCRdb's version includes in-frame clones alone and lacks a portion of them. The sample carries fewer than 250,000 clones, approximately 78% recorded once. With 5 bases removed from V and 4 bases from J, the gap between germline ends came to 10 bases. There are 14 residues in the CDR3. Germline lookup yields CDR1 KGHDR and CDR2 SFDVKD. This receptor was obtained from a woman aged 80 or older with acute or convalescent COVID-19. V is TRBV24-1 and J is TRBJ2-2; weak D call: TRBD1 (6 bases). Sequenced input: peripheral blood. In DNA form, the CDR3 reads TGTGCCACCAGTGGGACAGTGGCCACCGGGGAGCTGTTTTTT. Translated, it gives CATSGTVATGELFF.